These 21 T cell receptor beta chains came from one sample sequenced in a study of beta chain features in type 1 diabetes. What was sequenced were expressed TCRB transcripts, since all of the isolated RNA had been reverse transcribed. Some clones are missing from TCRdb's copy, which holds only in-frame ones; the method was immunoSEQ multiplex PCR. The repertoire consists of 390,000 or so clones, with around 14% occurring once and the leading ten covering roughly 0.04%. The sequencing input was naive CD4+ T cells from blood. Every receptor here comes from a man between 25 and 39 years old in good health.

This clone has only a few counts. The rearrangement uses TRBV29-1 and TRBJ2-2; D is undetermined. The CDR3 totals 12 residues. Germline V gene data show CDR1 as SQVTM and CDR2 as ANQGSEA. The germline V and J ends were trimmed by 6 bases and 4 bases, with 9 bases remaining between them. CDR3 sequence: CSVKILTGELFF. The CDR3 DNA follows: TGCAGCGTCAAGATCCTCACCGGGGAGCTGTTTTTT.

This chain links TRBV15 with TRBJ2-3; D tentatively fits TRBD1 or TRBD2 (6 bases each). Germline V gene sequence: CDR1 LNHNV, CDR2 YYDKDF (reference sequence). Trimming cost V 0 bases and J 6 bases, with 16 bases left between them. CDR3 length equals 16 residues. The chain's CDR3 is CATSRDMTGASDTQYF. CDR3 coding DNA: TGTGCCACCAGCAGAGATATGACGGGGGCGAGTGATACGCAGTATTTT.

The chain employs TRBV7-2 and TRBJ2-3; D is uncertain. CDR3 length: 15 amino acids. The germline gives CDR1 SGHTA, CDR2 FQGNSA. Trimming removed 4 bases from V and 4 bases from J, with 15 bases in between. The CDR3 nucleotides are TGTGCCAGCAGCTCAGTATTAGGGCAGGCAGATACGCAGTATTTT. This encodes CASSSVLGQADTQYF.

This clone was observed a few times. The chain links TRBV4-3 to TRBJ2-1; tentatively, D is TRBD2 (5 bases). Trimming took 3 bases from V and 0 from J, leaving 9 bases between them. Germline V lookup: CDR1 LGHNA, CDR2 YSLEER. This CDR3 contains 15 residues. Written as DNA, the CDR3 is TGCGCCAGCAGCCAGGCCGGGATCTCCTACAATGAGCAGTTCTTC. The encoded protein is CASSQAGISYNEQFF.

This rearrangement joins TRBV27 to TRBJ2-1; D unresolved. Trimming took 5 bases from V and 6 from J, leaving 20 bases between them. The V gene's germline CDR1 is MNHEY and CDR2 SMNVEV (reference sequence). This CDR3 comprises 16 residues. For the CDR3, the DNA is TGTGCCAGCAGTGTAGCAACGGGTGTTTATGGCAATGAGCAGTTCTTC. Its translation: CASSVATGVYGNEQFF.

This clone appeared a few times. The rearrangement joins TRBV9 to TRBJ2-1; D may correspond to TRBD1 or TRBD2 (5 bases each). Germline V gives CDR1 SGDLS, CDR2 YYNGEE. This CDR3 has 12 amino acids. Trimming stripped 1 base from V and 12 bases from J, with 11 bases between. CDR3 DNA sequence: TGTGCCAGCAGCGTAAATGGGGGAAGGCAGTTCTTC. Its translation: CASSVNGGRQFF.

CDR3 residues: CATRGGANRTDTQYF. The CDR3 coding sequence is TGTGCCACCCGGGGGGGGGCCAACCGCACAGATACGCAGTATTTT. This chain connects TRBV5-4 to TRBJ2-3; TRBD2 agrees at 8 bases. The germline V gene has CDR1 SGHNT and CDR2 YYREEE (reference sequence). There are 15 residues in the CDR3. V gave up 9 bases and J gave up 1 base; unmatched junction bases: 10.

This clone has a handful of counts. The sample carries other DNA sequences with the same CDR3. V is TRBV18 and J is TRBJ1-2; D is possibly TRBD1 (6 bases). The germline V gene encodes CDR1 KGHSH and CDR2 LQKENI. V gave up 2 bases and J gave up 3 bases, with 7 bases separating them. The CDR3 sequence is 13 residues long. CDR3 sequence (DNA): TGTGCCAGCTCACCAGCAGGGGACTATGGCTACACCTTC. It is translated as CASSPAGDYGYTF.

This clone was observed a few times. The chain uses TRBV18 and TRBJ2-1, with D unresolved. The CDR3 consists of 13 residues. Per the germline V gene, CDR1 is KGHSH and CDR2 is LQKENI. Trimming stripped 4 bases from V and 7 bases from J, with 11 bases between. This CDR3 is CASSQRGWNEQFF. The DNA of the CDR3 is TGTGCCAGCTCACAAAGAGGATGGAATGAGCAGTTCTTC. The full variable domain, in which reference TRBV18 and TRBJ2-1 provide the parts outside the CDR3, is NAGVMQNPRHLVRRRGQEARLRCSPMKGHSHVYWYRQLPEEGLKFMVYLQKENIIDESGMPKERFSAEFPKEGPSILRIQQVVRGDSAAYFCASSQRGWNEQFFGPGTRLTVL.

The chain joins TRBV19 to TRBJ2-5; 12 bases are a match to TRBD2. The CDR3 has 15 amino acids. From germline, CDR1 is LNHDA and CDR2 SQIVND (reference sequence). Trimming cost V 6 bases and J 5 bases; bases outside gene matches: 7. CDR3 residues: CASRPSGGALETQYF. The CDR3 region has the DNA TGTGCCAGTAGGCCTAGCGGGGGGGCTTTGGAGACCCAGTACTTC.

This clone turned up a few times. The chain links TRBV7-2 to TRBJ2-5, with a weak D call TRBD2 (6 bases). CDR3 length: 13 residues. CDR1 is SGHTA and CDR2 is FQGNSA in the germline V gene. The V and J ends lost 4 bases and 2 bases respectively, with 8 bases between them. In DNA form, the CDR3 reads TGTGCCAGCAGCTCAGCGGGTCAAGAGACCCAGTACTTC. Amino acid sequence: CASSSAGQETQYF.

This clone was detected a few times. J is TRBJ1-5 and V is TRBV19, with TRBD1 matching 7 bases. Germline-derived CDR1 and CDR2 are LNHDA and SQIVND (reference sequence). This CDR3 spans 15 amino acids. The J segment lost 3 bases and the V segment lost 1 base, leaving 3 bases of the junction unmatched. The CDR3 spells CASSIVGTDNQPQHF. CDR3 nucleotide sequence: TGTGCCAGTAGTATAGTTGGGACAGACAATCAGCCCCAGCATTTT.

The CDR3 coding sequence is TGTGCCTGGACCACCGATGGTACGGCCAAAAACATTCAGTACTTC. Protein product: CAWTTDGTAKNIQYF. The chain recombines TRBV30 with TRBJ2-4; no clear D gene. Germline V gene data show CDR1 as GTSNPN and CDR2 as SVGIG (reference sequence). Trimming shortened V by 4 bases and J by 1 base, and 14 bases separated the two germline ends. The CDR3 sequence is 15 residues long.

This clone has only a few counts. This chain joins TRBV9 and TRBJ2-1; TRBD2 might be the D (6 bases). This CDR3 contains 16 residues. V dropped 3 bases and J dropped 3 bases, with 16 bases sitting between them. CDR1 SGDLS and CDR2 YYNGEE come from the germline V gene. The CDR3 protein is CASSADLAAGYNEQFF. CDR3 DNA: TGTGCCAGCAGCGCAGACTTAGCGGCTGGCTACAATGAGCAGTTCTTC.

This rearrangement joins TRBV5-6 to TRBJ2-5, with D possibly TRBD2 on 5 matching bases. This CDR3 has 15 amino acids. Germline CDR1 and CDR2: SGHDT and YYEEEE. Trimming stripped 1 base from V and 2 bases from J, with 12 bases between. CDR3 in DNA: TGTGCCAGCAGCTTGCTCAGCGGTCGACAAGAGACCCAGTACTTC. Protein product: CASSLLSGRQETQYF.

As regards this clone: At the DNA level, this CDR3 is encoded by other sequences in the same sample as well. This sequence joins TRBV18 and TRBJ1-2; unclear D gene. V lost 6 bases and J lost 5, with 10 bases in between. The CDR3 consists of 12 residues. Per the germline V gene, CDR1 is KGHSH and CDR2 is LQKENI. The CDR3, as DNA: TGTGCCAGCTCTGAGGGTGCTTATGGCTACACCTTC. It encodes CASSEGAYGYTF.

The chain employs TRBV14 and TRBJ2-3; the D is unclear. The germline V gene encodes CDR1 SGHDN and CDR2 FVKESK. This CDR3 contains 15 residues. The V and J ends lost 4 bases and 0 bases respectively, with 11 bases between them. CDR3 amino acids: CASSLEAASTDTQYF. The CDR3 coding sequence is TGTGCCAGCAGCCTAGAGGCGGCCAGCACAGATACGCAGTATTTT.

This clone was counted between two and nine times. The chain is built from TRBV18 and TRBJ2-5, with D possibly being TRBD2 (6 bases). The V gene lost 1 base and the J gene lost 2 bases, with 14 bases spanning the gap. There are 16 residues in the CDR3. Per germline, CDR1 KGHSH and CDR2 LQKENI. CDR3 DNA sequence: TGTGCCAGCTCACCACTCAGCGCTAGCGCACAAGAGACCCAGTACTTC. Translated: CASSPLSASAQETQYF.

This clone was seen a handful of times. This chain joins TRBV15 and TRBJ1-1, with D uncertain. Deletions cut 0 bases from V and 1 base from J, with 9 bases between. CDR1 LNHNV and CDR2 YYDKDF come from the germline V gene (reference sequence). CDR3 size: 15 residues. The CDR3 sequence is CATSRERERNTEAFF. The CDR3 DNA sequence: TGTGCCACCAGCAGAGAGCGGGAACGGAACACTGAAGCTTTCTTT.

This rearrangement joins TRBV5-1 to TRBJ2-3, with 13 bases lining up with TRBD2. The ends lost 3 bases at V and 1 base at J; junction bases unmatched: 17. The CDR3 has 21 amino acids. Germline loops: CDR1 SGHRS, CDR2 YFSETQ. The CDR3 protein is CASSSLPGLAGIGGGTDTQYF. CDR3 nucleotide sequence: TGCGCCAGCAGCTCTCTCCCGGGACTAGCGGGAATTGGGGGCGGCACAGATACGCAGTATTTT.

CDR3 protein: CASSFSGSKNIQYF. DNA for the CDR3: TGTGCCAGCAGCTTCTCGGGATCCAAAAACATTCAGTACTTC. This chain links TRBV11-3 with TRBJ2-4; D might be TRBD2 (5 bases). CDR3 length: 14 amino acids. The germline V and J ends were trimmed by 3 bases and 2 bases, with 8 bases remaining between them. CDR1 and CDR2 from the germline V gene are SGHNT and YENEEA.